This T cell receptor beta chain was sequenced in a study of Ad26.COV2.S vaccination and SARS-CoV-2 variants. On the study more broadly: Ad26.COV2.S given intramuscularly, once or twice 56 days apart.

The study's findings and limits: Spike-specific TCR breadth was greater after Ad26.COV2.S than placebo. TCR breadth and depth analyses may have underestimated total T cell responses.

As for treatment: around 19 received Ad26.COV2.S at low or high dose, single or two shots; five or six received placebo; per-sample allocation not given. The study sampled participants on day 63 after the first vaccine or placebo injection. Ad26.COV2.S expressed prefusion-stabilized spike from the original Wuhan strain. CDR3 size: 14 residues. Germline CDR1 and CDR2: SGHTA and FQGNSA. The V end lost 1 base, the J end lost 0 bases, and 4 bases lay between the germline ends. TCRdb's copy holds only in-frame clones and misses some; the assay was immunoSEQ multiplex PCR. Among some 520,000 clones listed, roughly 87% were seen once. Comments on this clone: The antigen remains unidentified. Other nucleotide sequences from this sample produce the same CDR3.

Material: peripheral blood, obtained in a trial of Ad26.COV2.S vaccine versus placebo. The receptor was derived from a person between 18 and 59 years old who received the Ad26.COV2.S COVID-19 vaccine or a placebo. This chain links TRBV7-2 with TRBJ1-5; D call uncertain. The CDR3, as DNA: TGTGCCAGCAGCTTAGACAATAGCAATCAGCCCCAGCATTTT. Its protein product is CASSLDNSNQPQHF.